This TCR beta chain stems from a study of naive and memory T cell subsets. After CD4 positive bead selection, the CD4-negative fraction gave CD8 T cells. The beta constant-region primer was an equimolar mix of two oligonucleotides covering TRBC1 and TRBC2. Ligated cDNA was amplified by four rounds of PCR with nested alpha and beta constant-region primers and SP2. MiXCR, applied by TCRdb to the UMI-ligation and nested PCR reads, yields one record per CDR3 protein. The repertoire consists of 140,000 to 150,000 distinct CDR3 sequences, with over 15% occurring once and the leading ten covering roughly 0.14%. Study-level findings and limits: A few larger clonotypes appeared in naive repertoires, especially CD8, possibly memory cells re-expressing CD45RA.

This CDR3 comprises 15 residues. Per germline, CDR1 KGHDR and CDR2 SFDVKD. The V and J ends lost 3 bases and 1 base respectively, with 8 bases between them. A note on this clonotype: Its antigen is undetermined.

This receptor was taken from a human donor in good health. Sequenced sample: naive CD4+ T cells from blood. This chain uses TRBV24-1 with TRBJ2-2; D gene uncertain. The CDR3 DNA is TGTGCCACCAGTGATCCCAGTTTGAACACCGGGGAGCTGTTTTTT. Translating gives CATSDPSLNTGELFF.